This T cell receptor beta chain was identified in a study of blood T cells in healthy people across ages. Whole-study results and caveats: Unsorted PBMC input precluded a conclusive naive versus antigen-experienced comparison.

Next came a second PCR, run for roughly 6 to 11 cycles, which used a sample-barcoded 5' primer along with a J-beta primer mix. Each cDNA molecule was tagged by a template-switch adaptor with 12 random nucleotides. TCRdb passed the 5' RACE reads through MiXCR, listing each CDR3 protein once. The repertoire has under 1 million distinct CDR3 sequences, roughly 44% of them found once; the top ten carry approximately 20%. V was shortened by 6 bases and J by 7 bases, with 7 bases between the two germline ends. The CDR3 is made up of 11 amino acids. In germline, CDR1 is SGHTA, CDR2 FQGNSA. Concerning this clonotype: The antigen is undetermined.

Each sample gave at least 6 million isolated PBMCs. This receptor was taken from a man aged 60 to 75 in good health. The sequencing input was blood. The chain recombines TRBV7-2 with TRBJ2-1; D is unresolved. CDR3 loop: CASSIWNEQFF. The CDR3 bases are TGTGCCAGCAGTATATGGAATGAGCAGTTCTTC.